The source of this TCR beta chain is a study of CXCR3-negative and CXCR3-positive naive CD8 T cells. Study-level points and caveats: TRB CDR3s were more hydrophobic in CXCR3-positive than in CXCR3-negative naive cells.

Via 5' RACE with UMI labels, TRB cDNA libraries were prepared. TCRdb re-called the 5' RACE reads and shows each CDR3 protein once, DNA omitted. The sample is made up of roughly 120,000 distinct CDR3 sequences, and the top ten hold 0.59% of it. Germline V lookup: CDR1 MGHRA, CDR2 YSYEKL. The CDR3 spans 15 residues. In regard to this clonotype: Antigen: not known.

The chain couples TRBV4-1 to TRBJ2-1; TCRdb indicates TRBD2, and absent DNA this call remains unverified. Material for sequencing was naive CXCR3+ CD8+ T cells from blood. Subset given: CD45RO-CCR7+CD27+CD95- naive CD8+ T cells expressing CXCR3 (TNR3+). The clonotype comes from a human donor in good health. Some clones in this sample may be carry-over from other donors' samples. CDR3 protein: CASSQARTSQYEQFF.